A selection of T cell receptor beta chains follows, all from one sample in a study of cytomegalovirus exposure and HLA in healthy donors. Produced via immunoSEQ multiplex PCR; TCRdb's table is partial and in-frame only. This sample has some 140,000 clones; 72% occur once, and the top ten carry approximately 4.2%. The specimen sequenced was PBMCs. These receptors were obtained from a man between 50 and 59 years old in good health and CMV-seropositive. CDR3s include the opening cysteine and the closing phenylalanine or tryptophan. The D gene is left open where the match is weak. Size is stated for part of the rows, as once, few or many counts, or as a class when the clone is expanded.

TRBV7-8	TRBJ2-5	TRBD1	.	TGTGCCAGCAGCTTCCAGGACAGGTCGAAAGAGACCCAGTACTTC	CASSFQDRSKETQYF
TRBV18	TRBJ2-7	TRBD2	.	TGTGCCAGCTCTCACACGGAGGGAGGGGACGAGCAGTACTTC	CASSHTEGGDEQYF
TRBV6-6	TRBJ2-7	TRBD2	.	TGTGCCAGCAGCGGACTAGCGGGCTCCTACGAGCAGTACTTC	CASSGLAGSYEQYF
TRBV5-1	TRBJ2-7	.	.	TGCGCCAGCAGCCCGGAAGGCGGGGGCAGTAACGAGCAGTACTTC	CASSPEGGGSNEQYF
TRBV12-5	TRBJ2-1	TRBD2	once	TGTGCTAGTGGCGTTACTAGCGGGAGTATTCGGTTCTTC	CASGVTSGSIRFF
TRBV10-3	TRBJ2-7	TRBD1	.	TGTGCCATCAGTTCCGGGACAGGGGCCTACGAGCAGTACTTC	CAISSGTGAYEQYF
TRBV7-9	TRBJ2-7	.	.	TGTGCCGTATCTGGACAGAGCTCCTACGAGCAGTACTTC	CAVSGQSSYEQYF
TRBV11-1	TRBJ2-7	TRBD2	.	TGTGCCAGCAGCCCCGAACGGACTAGCGCCTACGAGCAGTACTTC	CASSPERTSAYEQYF
TRBV5-6	TRBJ1-6	TRBD1	once	TGTGCCAGCAGCTTGGACAGGGGAAAAGGATCACCCCTCCACTTT	CASSLDRGKGSPLHF
TRBV15	TRBJ2-7	TRBD2	few	TGTGCCACCAGCAGGGGGCGGGAGAGGGGCGAGCAGTACTTC	CATSRGRERGEQYF
TRBV5-1	TRBJ2-7	TRBD1	.	TGCGCCAGCACCCTGGACAGGACCTACGAGCAGTACTTC	CASTLDRTYEQYF
TRBV9	TRBJ2-1	.	.	TGTGCCAGCAGCGTAGCCCTAGCTGGCTACAATGAGCAGTTCTTC	CASSVALAGYNEQFF
TRBV6-6	TRBJ1-1	.	.	TGTGCCAGCAGTTACGCCGGCAGGATGAACACTGAAGCTTTCTTT	CASSYAGRMNTEAFF
TRBV6-6	TRBJ2-7	.	.	TGTGCCAGCACCAACTATTACGAGCAGTACTTC	CASTNYYEQYF
TRBV27	TRBJ1-2	.	once	TGTGCCAGCAGTTTAGAGGGGGACTATGGCTACACCTTC	CASSLEGDYGYTF
TRBV13	TRBJ2-3	.	.	TGTGCCAGCAGCTTGAGGTTTACAGATACGCAGTATTTT	CASSLRFTDTQYF
TRBV13	TRBJ1-2	.	.	TGTGCCAGCAGGGATGACAGTAACTATGGCTACACCTTC	CASRDDSNYGYTF
TRBV5-4	TRBJ1-2	TRBD1	.	TGTGCCAGCAGCTTGAGGGACAGGACGAACTATGGCTACACCTTC	CASSLRDRTNYGYTF
TRBV6-6	TRBJ2-7	TRBD2	.	TGTGCCAGCACGGGGGGCTACGAGCAGTACTTC	CASTGGYEQYF
TRBV10-1	TRBJ2-5	.	.	TGCGCCAGCAGTGAGGGAGGACGGAAAGAGACCCAGTACTTC	CASSEGGRKETQYF
TRBV28	TRBJ2-6	TRBD1	.	TGTGCCAGCAGTTTACAGGGGGCTAACGTCCTGACTTTC	CASSLQGANVLTF
TRBV18	TRBJ1-3	TRBD1	.	TGTGCCAGCTCACCCGACAGGGTCTCTGGAAACACCATATATTTT	CASSPDRVSGNTIYF
TRBV19	TRBJ1-4	.	.	TGTGCCAGTAGTATAGATGGGGGAGGTCGACTGTTTTTT	CASSIDGGGRLFF
TRBV7-2	TRBJ2-5	.	.	TGTGCCAGCAGCCCCCCGTCGACGGGGACCCAGTACTTC	CASSPPSTGTQYF
TRBV5-4	TRBJ2-1	TRBD2	.	TGTGCCAGCAGCATACTAGCGGGGGATGAGCAGTTCTTC	CASSILAGDEQFF
TRBV11-2	TRBJ1-2	.	.	TGTGCCAGCAGCTTAGATCAGGCAGGGGTTGGCTACACCTTC	CASSLDQAGVGYTF
TRBV5-1	TRBJ2-1	TRBD2	.	TGCGCCAGCAGCTTGTACGGGGGGGCCGGTGAGCAGTTCTTC	CASSLYGGAGEQFF
TRBV10-3	TRBJ1-2	TRBD1	few	TGTGCCATCAGTGCTGGGACAGGGGTCGACTATGGCTACACCTTC	CAISAGTGVDYGYTF
TRBV29-1	TRBJ1-2	.	.	TGCAGCGTTGGGACTGGGCCAGAGGTGGGGTACACCTTC	CSVGTGPEVGYTF
TRBV13	TRBJ2-1	TRBD2	.	TGTGCCAGCAGCCCTTACGGGACTAGGGATGAGCAGTTCTTC	CASSPYGTRDEQFF
TRBV11-2	TRBJ1-1	.	.	TGTGCCAGCAGCTTAGATAGGGAGGGTGGAACTGAAGCTTTCTTT	CASSLDREGGTEAFF
TRBV6-5	TRBJ2-3	.	.	TGTGCCACCCTTAGCGGCTCGACAGATACGCAGTATTTT	CATLSGSTDTQYF
TRBV6-5	TRBJ1-2	.	.	TGTGCCAGCAGTTACTACGGGTTTGGCTACACCTTC	CASSYYGFGYTF
TRBV7-9	TRBJ2-1	TRBD2	.	TGTGCCAGCAGCTCCGGGACTAGCGGGATCCTCATCTACAATGAGCAGTTCTTC	CASSSGTSGILIYNEQFF
TRBV4-2	TRBJ1-2	.	.	TGTGCCAGCAGCGTAGCAGGACCGGACATGAACTATGGCTACACCTTC	CASSVAGPDMNYGYTF
TRBV29-1	TRBJ2-3	.	.	TGCAGCGTTGAGTTTCTATGGAGAGGTGGGACTAGCACAGATACGCAGTATTTT	CSVEFLWRGGTSTDTQYF
TRBV28	TRBJ2-3	.	.	TGTGCCAGCAGCCTCCGATGGGGGCAAATTAGCACAGATACGCAGTATTTT	CASSLRWGQISTDTQYF
TRBV19	TRBJ1-1	TRBD1	few	TGTGCCAGTAACGAACAGGGGTTGATGGCTGAAGCTTTCTTT	CASNEQGLMAEAFF
TRBV4-2	TRBJ2-7	TRBD2	.	TGTGCCAGCAGACTTAGCGGGGGGGCCTACGAGCAGTACTTC	CASRLSGGAYEQYF
TRBV6-5	TRBJ1-2	TRBD1	few	TGTGCCAGCAGTTACTCGATGCAGGGGGCGTTTGGCTACACCTTC	CASSYSMQGAFGYTF
TRBV19	TRBJ1-2	TRBD1	.	TGTGCCAGTAGTAGTGACCGGGACAGGGATGCCTATGGCTACACCTTC	CASSSDRDRDAYGYTF
TRBV27	TRBJ2-5	TRBD2	.	TGTGCCAGCAGATTCTCTAGCGGACAAGAGACCCAGTACTTC	CASRFSSGQETQYF
TRBV9	TRBJ2-7	.	.	TGTGCCAGCAGCGTAGCGGAAACAGACGAGCAGTACTTC	CASSVAETDEQYF
TRBV27	TRBJ1-1	TRBD1	.	TGTGCCAGCAGTTTGCTGAAGACAGGGGGCACTGAAGCTTTCTTT	CASSLLKTGGTEAFF
TRBV4-1	TRBJ1-5	.	few	TGCGCCAGCAGCCATATTAATCAGCCCCAGCATTTT	CASSHINQPQHF
TRBV7-3	TRBJ2-3	.	.	TGTGCCAGCAGCTTAAAGCAGGGGCAGCAGGATACGCAGTATTTT	CASSLKQGQQDTQYF
TRBV6-4	TRBJ2-5	TRBD2	.	TGTGCCAGCAGTGACTTGGCGGGACTAGCGGGCCGAAATGAGACCCAGTACTTC	CASSDLAGLAGRNETQYF
TRBV2	TRBJ1-1	TRBD1	once	TGTGCCACGACAGGGGGCGAGGGCACTGAAGCTTTCTTT	CATTGGEGTEAFF
TRBV9	TRBJ2-3	.	few	TGTGCCAGCAGCGTAGACATCACAGATACGCAGTATTTT	CASSVDITDTQYF
TRBV29-1	TRBJ2-3	TRBD2	.	TGCAGCCTTACCCGGGGGGGCGGACCAGATACGCAGTATTTT	CSLTRGGGPDTQYF
TRBV9	TRBJ2-7	TRBD1	.	TGTGCCAGCAGCCCACAGGGGGCCTACGAGCAGTACTTC	CASSPQGAYEQYF
TRBV5-4	TRBJ1-2	.	.	TGTGCCAGCAGCTTGGTCCGGGAGACTAACTATGGCTACACCTTC	CASSLVRETNYGYTF
TRBV23-1	TRBJ2-2	TRBD1	.	TGCGCCAGCAGTCGGGGGACAGCGAACACCGGGGAGCTGTTTTTT	CASSRGTANTGELFF
TRBV27	TRBJ1-6	TRBD1	.	TGTGCCAGTGGACAGGGTAGAAGATCACCCCTCCACTTT	CASGQGRRSPLHF